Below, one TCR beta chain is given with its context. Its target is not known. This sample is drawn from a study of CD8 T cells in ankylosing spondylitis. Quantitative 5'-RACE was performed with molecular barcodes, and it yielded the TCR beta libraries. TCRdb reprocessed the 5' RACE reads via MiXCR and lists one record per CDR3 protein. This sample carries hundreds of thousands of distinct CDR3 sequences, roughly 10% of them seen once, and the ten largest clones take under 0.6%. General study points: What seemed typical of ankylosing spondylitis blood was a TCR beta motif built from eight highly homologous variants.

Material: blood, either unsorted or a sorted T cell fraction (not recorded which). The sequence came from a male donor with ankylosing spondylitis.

CDR3 bases: TGTGCCAGCAGCCAAGAAGAAATGAACACTGAAGCTTTCTTT. As protein: CASSQEEMNTEAFF. The V call is TRBV4-2, the J call TRBJ1-1; no definite D call. The CDR3 extends over 14 amino acids. CDR1 is LGHNA and CDR2 is YNFKEQ in the germline V gene. V was pared by 0 bases and J by 0 bases, with 5 bases between.